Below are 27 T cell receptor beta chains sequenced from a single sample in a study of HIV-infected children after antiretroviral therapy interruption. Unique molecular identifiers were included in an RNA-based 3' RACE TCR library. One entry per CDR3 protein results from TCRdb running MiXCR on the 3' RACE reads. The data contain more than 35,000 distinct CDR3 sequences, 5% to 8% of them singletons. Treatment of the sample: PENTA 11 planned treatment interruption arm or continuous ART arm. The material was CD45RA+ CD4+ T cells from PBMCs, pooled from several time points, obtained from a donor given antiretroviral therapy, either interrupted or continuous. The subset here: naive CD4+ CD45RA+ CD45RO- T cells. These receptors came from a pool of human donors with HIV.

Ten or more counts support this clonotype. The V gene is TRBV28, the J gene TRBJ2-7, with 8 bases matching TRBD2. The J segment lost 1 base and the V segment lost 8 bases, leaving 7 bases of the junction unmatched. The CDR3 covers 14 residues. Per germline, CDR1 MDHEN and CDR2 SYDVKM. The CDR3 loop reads CASQPRGGSYEQYF. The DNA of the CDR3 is TGTGCCAGCCAACCACGGGGGGGTTCCTACGAGCAGTACTTC.

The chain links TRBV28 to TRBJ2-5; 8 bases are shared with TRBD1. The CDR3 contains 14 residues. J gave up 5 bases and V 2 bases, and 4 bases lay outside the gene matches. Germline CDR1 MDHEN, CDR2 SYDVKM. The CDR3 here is CASSLTRGLETQYF. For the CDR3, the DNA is TGTGCCAGCAGTTTAACCAGGGGGCTGGAGACCCAGTACTTC.

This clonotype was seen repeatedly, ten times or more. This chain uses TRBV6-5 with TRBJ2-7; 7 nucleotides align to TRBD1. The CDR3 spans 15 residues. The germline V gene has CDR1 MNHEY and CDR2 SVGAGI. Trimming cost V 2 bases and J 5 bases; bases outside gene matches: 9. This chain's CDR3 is CASSYAATGANEQYF. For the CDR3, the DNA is TGTGCCAGCAGTTACGCAGCAACAGGGGCCAACGAGCAGTACTTC.

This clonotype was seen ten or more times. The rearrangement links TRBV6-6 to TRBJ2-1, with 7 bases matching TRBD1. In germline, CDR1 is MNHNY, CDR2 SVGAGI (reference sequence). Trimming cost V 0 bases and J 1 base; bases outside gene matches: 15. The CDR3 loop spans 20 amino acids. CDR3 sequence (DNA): TGTGCCAGCAGTTACTCGGTGAGACAGGGTTTCCGATCGTCCTACAATGAGCAGTTCTTC. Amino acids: CASSYSVRQGFRSSYNEQFF.

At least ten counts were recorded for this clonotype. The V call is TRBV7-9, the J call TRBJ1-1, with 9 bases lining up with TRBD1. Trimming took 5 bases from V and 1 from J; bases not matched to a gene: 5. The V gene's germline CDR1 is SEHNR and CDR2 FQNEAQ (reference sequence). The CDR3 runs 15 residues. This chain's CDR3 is CASSRRQGGNTEAFF. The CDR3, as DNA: TGTGCCAGCAGCCGAAGACAGGGGGGGAACACTGAAGCTTTCTTT.

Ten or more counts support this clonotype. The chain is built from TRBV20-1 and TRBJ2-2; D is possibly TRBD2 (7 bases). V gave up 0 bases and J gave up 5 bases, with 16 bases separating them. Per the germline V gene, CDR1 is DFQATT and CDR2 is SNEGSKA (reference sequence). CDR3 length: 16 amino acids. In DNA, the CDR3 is TGCAGTGCTAGAGATCGATGGCGGGGGCATACCGGGGAGCTGTTTTTT. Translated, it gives CSARDRWRGHTGELFF.

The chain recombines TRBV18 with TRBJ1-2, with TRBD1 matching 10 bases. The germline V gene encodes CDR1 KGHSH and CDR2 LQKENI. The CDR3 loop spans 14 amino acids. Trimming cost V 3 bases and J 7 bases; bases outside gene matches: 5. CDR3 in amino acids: CASSPKTGGFGYTF. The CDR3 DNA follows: TGTGCCAGCTCACCGAAGACAGGGGGCTTTGGCTACACCTTC. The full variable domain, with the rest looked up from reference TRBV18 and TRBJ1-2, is NAGVMQNPRHLVRRRGQEARLRCSPMKGHSHVYWYRQLPEEGLKFMVYLQKENIIDESGMPKERFSAEFPKEGPSILRIQQVVRGDSAAYFCASSPKTGGFGYTFGSGTRLTVV.

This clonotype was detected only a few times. As DNA, the CDR3 is TGTGCCAGCAGTTTAGCGGGGGCCGTGAGCCATGAGCAGTTCTTC. It yields the protein CASSLAGAVSHEQFF. The chain couples TRBV12-3 or TRBV12-4 to TRBJ2-1; maybe TRBD1 (6 bases). The CDR3 runs to 15 residues. V was trimmed by 0 bases and J by 8 bases, leaving 14 bases between them.

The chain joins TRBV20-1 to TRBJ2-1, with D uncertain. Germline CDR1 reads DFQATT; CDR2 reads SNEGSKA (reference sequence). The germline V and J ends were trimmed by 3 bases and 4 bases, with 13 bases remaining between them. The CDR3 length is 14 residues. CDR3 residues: CSASVGAFYNEQFF. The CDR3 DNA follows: TGCAGTGCTAGTGTCGGAGCATTTTACAATGAGCAGTTCTTC.

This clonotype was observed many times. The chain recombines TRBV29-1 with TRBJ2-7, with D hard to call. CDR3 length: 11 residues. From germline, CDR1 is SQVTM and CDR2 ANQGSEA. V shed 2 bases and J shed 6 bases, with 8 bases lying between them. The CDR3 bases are TGCAGCGTTGAATCGGGCGGCGAGCAGTACTTC. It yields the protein CSVESGGEQYF.

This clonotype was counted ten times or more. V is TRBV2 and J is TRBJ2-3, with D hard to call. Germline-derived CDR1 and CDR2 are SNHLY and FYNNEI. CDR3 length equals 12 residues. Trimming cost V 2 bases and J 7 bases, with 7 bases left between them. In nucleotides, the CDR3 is TGTGCCAGCAGTGAAAATCCCCATACGCAGTATTTT. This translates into CASSENPHTQYF.

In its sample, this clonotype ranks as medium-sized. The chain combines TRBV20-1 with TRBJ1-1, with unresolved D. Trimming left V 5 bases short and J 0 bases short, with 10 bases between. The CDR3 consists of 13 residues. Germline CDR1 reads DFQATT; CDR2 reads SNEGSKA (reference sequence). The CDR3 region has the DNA TGCAGTGCTCTGAGCGGATTGAACACTGAAGCTTTCTTT. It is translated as CSALSGLNTEAFF.

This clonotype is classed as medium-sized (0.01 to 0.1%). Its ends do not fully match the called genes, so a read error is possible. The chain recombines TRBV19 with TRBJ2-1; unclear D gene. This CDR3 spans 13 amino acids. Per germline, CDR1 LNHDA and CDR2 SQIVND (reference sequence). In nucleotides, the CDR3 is TGTGCCAGCAGTATATACTGCTATGCTGAGCAGTTCTTC. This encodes CASSIYCYAEQFF. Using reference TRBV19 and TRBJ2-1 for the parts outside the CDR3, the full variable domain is DGGITQSPKYLFRKEGQNVTLSCEQNLNHDAMYWYRQDPGQGLRLIYYSQIVNDFQKGDIAEGYSVSREKKESFPLTVTSAQKNPTAFYLCASSIYCYAEQFFGPGTRLTVL.

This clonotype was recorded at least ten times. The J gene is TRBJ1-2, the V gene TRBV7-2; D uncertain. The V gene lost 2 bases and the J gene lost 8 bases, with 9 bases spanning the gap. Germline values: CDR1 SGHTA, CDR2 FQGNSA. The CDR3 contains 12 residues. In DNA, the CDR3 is TGTGCCAGCAGCTTACGGAGGGAAGGCTACACCTTC. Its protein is CASSLRREGYTF. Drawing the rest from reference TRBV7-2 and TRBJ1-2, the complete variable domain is GAGVSQSPSNKVTEKGKDVELRCDPISGHTALYWYRQSLGQGLEFLIYFQGNSAPDKSGLPSDRFSAERTGGSVSTLTIQRTQQEDSAVYLCASSLRREGYTFGSGTRLTVV.

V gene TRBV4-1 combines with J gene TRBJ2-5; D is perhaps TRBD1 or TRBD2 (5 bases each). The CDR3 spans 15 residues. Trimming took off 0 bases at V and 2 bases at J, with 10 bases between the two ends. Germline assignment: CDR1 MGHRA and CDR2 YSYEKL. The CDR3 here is CASSQDGTGQETQYF. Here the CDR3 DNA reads TGCGCCAGCAGCCAAGACGGGACGGGGCAAGAGACCCAGTACTTC.

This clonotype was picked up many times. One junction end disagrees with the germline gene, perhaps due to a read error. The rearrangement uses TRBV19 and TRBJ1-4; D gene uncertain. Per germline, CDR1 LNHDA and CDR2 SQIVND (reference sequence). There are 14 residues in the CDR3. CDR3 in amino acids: CASSNGISNERLFF. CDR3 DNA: TGTGCCAGCAGTAACGGCATTTCCAACGAAAGATTATTTTTC.

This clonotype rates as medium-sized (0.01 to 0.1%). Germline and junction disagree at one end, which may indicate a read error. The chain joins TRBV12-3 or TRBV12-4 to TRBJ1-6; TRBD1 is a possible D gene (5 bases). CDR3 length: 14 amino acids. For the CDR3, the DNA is TGTGCAAGCAGCTTAGGACACTATAATTCGCCCCTCTACTTT. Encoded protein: CASSLGHYNSPLYF.

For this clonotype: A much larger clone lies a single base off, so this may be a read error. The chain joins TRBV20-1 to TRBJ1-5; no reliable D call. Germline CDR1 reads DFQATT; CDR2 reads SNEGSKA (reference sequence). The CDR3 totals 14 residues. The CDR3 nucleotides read TGCAGTGCTAGTCCCCCCCTGAAGTATCACCCCCAGCATTTT. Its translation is CSASPPLKYHPQHF.

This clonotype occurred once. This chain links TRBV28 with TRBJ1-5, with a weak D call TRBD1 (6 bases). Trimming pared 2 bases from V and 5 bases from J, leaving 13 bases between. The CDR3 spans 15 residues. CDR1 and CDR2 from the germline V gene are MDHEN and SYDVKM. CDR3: CASSLGGARYQPQHF. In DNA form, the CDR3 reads TGTGCCAGCAGTTTAGGGGGGGCACGGTATCAGCCCCAGCATTTT. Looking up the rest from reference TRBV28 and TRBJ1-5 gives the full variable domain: DVKVTQSSRYLVKRTGEKVFLECVQDMDHENMFWYRQDPGLGLRLIYFSYDVKMKEKGDIPEGYSVSREKKERFSLILESASTNQTSMYLCASSLGGARYQPQHFGDGTRLSIL.

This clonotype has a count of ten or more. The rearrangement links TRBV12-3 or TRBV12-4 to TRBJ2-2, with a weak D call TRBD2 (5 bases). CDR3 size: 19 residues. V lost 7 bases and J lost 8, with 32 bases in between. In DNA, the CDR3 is TGTGCCAGCACCCCATTCTCTCCGGGGATAAGTGTGAAGACAGGGGAGCTGTTTTTT. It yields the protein CASTPFSPGISVKTGELFF.

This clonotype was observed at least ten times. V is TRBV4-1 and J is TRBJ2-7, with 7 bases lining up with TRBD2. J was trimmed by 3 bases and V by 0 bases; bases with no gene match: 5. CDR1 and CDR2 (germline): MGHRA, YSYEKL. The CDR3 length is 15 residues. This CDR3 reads CASSQELAGVYEQYF. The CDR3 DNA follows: TGCGCCAGCAGCCAAGAGCTCGCGGGAGTCTACGAGCAGTACTTC.

The CDR3 coding sequence is TGTGCCAGCAGCACAGGGGGGGATAACTATGGCTACACCTTC. This encodes CASSTGGDNYGYTF. V gene TRBV12-3 or TRBV12-4 combines with J gene TRBJ1-2; 8 bases fit TRBD1. This CDR3 has 14 amino acids. V shed 6 bases, J shed 1 base, and the junction held 4 bases outside the gene matches.

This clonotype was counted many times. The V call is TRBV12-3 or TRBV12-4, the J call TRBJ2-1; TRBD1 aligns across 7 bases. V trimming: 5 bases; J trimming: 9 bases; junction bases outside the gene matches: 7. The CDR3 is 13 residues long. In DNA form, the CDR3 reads TGTGCCAGCAGTCGCTCACAGGGGACTGAGCAGTTCTTC. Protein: CASSRSQGTEQFF.

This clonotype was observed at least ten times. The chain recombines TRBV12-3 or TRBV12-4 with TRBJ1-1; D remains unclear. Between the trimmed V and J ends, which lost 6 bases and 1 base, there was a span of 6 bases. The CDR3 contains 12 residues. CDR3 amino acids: CASSMGNTEAFF. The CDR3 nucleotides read TGTGCCAGCAGCATGGGGAACACTGAAGCTTTCTTT.

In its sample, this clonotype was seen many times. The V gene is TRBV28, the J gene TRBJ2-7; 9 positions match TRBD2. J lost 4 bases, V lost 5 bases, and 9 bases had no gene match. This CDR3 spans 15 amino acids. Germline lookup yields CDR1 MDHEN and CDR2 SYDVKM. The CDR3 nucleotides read TGTGCCAGCAGTCCGCCGGGTAGCGGGAGTTACGAGCAGTACTTC. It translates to CASSPPGSGSYEQYF.

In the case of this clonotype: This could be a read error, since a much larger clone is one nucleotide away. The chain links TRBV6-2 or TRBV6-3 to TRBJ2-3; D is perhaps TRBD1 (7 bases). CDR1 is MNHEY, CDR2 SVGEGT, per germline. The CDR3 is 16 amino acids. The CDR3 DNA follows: TGTGCCATCAGTCGGAGGGGGCTAGCAGGCACAGATACGCAGTATTTT. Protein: CAISRRGLAGTDTQYF.

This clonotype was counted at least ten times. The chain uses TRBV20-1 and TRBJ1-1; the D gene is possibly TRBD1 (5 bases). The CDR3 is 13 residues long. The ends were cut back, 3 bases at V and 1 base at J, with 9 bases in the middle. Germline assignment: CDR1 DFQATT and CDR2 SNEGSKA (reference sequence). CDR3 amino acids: CSASARANTEAFF. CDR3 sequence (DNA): TGCAGTGCTAGTGCCAGGGCGAACACTGAAGCTTTCTTT.